This entry describes one T cell receptor (beta chain). Antigen: not known. Only in-frame clones appear in the TCRdb table, and some are missing; sequencing was by immunoSEQ multiplex PCR. The table shows roughly 100,000 clones, with roughly 87% occurring only once. The entry originates in a study of T cell responses to AZD1222 COVID-19 vaccine. Study results and caveats: After two AZD1222 doses, spike-specific TCR breadth and depth rose versus day 0. None of the repertoires were sampled until the peak T cell response had passed. Unmutated variant regions are reportedly the target of nearly half of TCRs that are spike-specific. White British donors predominated, females outnumbered males, and clonal diversity was possibly underestimated.

Germline CDR1 reads MGHRA; CDR2 reads YSYEKL. Trimming stripped 3 bases from V and 5 bases from J, with 9 bases between. The CDR3 has 13 amino acids. Specimen: peripheral blood, collected on day 0 of AZD1222 vaccination. The source is an adult in good health. This chain joins TRBV4-1 and TRBJ2-3; possible D gene TRBD1, 5 bases. The DNA of the CDR3 is TGCGCCAGCAGCCAGCCAAGGGGAGATACGCAGTATTTT. Its protein is CASSQPRGDTQYF.